Listed below are T cell receptor beta chains from one sample, sequenced in a study of T cell changes during pregnancy in multiple sclerosis. Sequenced by immunoSEQ multiplex PCR; TCRdb stores in-frame clones only, minus some. The top ten clones hold around 0.35% of a sample with 45,000 to 50,000 clones, approximately 90% of them seen once. This material consisted of CD4+ T cells from peripheral blood mononuclear cells, taken in the second trimester of pregnancy. These receptors all stem from a female donor in good health, enrolled as a control in a pregnancy study. CDR3s include the opening cysteine and the closing phenylalanine or tryptophan. Each record gives: clone size, V gene, J gene, D gene, CDR3 protein, CDR3 DNA. D genes are given only for firm matches. Only part of the rows carry a size: once, few, many, or a class if the clone is expanded.

abundance: .
v_gene: TRBV5-1
j_gene: TRBJ1-2
d_gene: .
CDR3aa: CASSLVADYGYTF
CDR3nt: TGCGCCAGCAGCTTGGTGGCAGACTATGGCTACACCTTC

abundance: .
v_gene: TRBV4-1
j_gene: TRBJ1-5
d_gene: .
CDR3aa: CASSDSDSRNQPQHF
CDR3nt: TGCGCCAGCAGCGACTCGGACAGCCGCAATCAGCCCCAGCATTTT

abundance: .
v_gene: TRBV5-1
j_gene: TRBJ1-4
d_gene: .
CDR3aa: CASSLEARGGGEKLFF
CDR3nt: TGCGCCAGCAGCTTGGAGGCTCGGGGCGGGGGTGAAAAACTGTTTTTT

abundance: .
v_gene: TRBV7-2
j_gene: TRBJ1-2
d_gene: TRBD1
CDR3aa: CASSSTGYNYGYTF
CDR3nt: TGTGCCAGCAGCTCGACAGGGTATAACTATGGCTACACCTTC

abundance: .
v_gene: TRBV29-1
j_gene: TRBJ1-2
d_gene: .
CDR3aa: CSVEGGLGNYGYTF
CDR3nt: TGCAGCGTTGAGGGGGGATTGGGTAACTATGGCTACACCTTC

abundance: .
v_gene: TRBV7-2
j_gene: TRBJ1-3
d_gene: .
CDR3aa: CASSLARNTIYF
CDR3nt: TGTGCCAGCAGCCTAGCTAGAAACACCATATATTTT

abundance: .
v_gene: TRBV5-1
j_gene: TRBJ2-3
d_gene: TRBD2
CDR3aa: CASSTTSGGASDTQYF
CDR3nt: TGCGCCAGCAGCACCACTAGCGGGGGGGCTTCAGATACGCAGTATTTT

abundance: .
v_gene: TRBV7-2
j_gene: TRBJ2-5
d_gene: TRBD2
CDR3aa: CASSLISGGRETQYF
CDR3nt: TGTGCCAGCAGCTTAATTAGCGGGGGGCGAGAGACCCAGTACTTC

abundance: .
v_gene: TRBV5-1
j_gene: TRBJ2-1
d_gene: TRBD2
CDR3aa: CASTRTSGGADEQFF
CDR3nt: TGCGCCAGCACCAGGACTAGCGGGGGGGCTGATGAGCAGTTCTTC

abundance: once
v_gene: TRBV11-3
j_gene: TRBJ2-3
d_gene: TRBD2
CDR3aa: CASSLIAGSTDTQYF
CDR3nt: TGTGCCAGCAGCTTAATAGCGGGGAGCACAGATACGCAGTATTTT

abundance: .
v_gene: TRBV5-1
j_gene: TRBJ1-1
d_gene: .
CDR3aa: CASSLGGARSGTEAFF
CDR3nt: TGCGCCAGCAGCTTGGGTGGGGCGCGGTCGGGCACTGAAGCTTTCTTT

abundance: .
v_gene: TRBV19
j_gene: TRBJ1-6
d_gene: .
CDR3aa: CASGRDAENSPLHF
CDR3nt: TGTGCCAGTGGCCGAGACGCGGAGAATTCACCCCTCCACTTT

abundance: .
v_gene: TRBV5-1
j_gene: TRBJ2-1
d_gene: TRBD2
CDR3aa: CASSFLAGGTGEQFF
CDR3nt: TGCGCCAGCAGCTTTCTAGCGGGGGGAACCGGTGAGCAGTTCTTC

abundance: once
v_gene: TRBV19
j_gene: TRBJ1-2
d_gene: .
CDR3aa: CASSGTPAGGYTF
CDR3nt: TGTGCCAGTAGTGGGACTCCGGCGGGTGGCTACACCTTC

abundance: .
v_gene: TRBV7-2
j_gene: TRBJ1-2
d_gene: TRBD1
CDR3aa: CASSLADRVSGYTF
CDR3nt: TGTGCCAGCAGCTTAGCGGACAGGGTGTCTGGCTACACCTTC

abundance: .
v_gene: TRBV14
j_gene: TRBJ2-1
d_gene: TRBD1
CDR3aa: CASTGRQGANYNEQFF
CDR3nt: TGTGCCAGCACCGGACGACAGGGGGCAAACTACAATGAGCAGTTCTTC

abundance: .
v_gene: TRBV5-8
j_gene: TRBJ1-1
d_gene: .
CDR3aa: CASNLRTAVNTEAFF
CDR3nt: TGTGCCAGCAACTTGAGGACAGCCGTGAACACTGAAGCTTTCTTT

abundance: .
v_gene: TRBV7-2
j_gene: TRBJ1-4
d_gene: TRBD1
CDR3aa: CASRGGATPNEKLFF
CDR3nt: TGTGCCAGCAGAGGGGGCGCGACCCCCAATGAAAAACTGTTTTTT

abundance: .
v_gene: TRBV6-5
j_gene: TRBJ2-1
d_gene: .
CDR3aa: CASRSGRNEQFF
CDR3nt: TGTGCCAGCAGGAGCGGAAGGAATGAGCAGTTCTTC

abundance: .
v_gene: TRBV19
j_gene: TRBJ1-2
d_gene: .
CDR3aa: CASSRGYREAYGYTF
CDR3nt: TGTGCCAGTAGTAGGGGTTACAGGGAAGCCTATGGCTACACCTTC

abundance: .
v_gene: TRBV5-6
j_gene: TRBJ2-3
d_gene: TRBD1
CDR3aa: CASSYRGTGRADTQYF
CDR3nt: TGTGCCAGCAGCTACCGAGGGACAGGGAGGGCAGATACGCAGTATTTT

abundance: .
v_gene: TRBV7-8
j_gene: TRBJ2-5
d_gene: .
CDR3aa: CASSPYWRRETQYF
CDR3nt: TGTGCCAGCAGCCCATATTGGAGGCGGGAGACCCAGTACTTC

abundance: .
v_gene: TRBV9
j_gene: TRBJ2-1
d_gene: TRBD2
CDR3aa: CASSVAFLGLAGVKGMNEQFF
CDR3nt: TGTGCCAGCAGCGTAGCTTTTTTGGGACTAGCGGGGGTTAAAGGTATGAATGAGCAGTTCTTC

abundance: .
v_gene: TRBV15
j_gene: TRBJ1-4
d_gene: .
CDR3aa: CATSRGPGEKDEKLFF
CDR3nt: TGTGCCACCAGCAGAGGCCCAGGGGAGAAGGATGAAAAACTGTTTTTT

abundance: .
v_gene: TRBV7-2
j_gene: TRBJ1-4
d_gene: TRBD1
CDR3aa: CASSPKGTVGNEKLFF
CDR3nt: TGTGCCAGCAGCCCGAAAGGGACAGTGGGTAATGAAAAACTGTTTTTT

abundance: .
v_gene: TRBV19
j_gene: TRBJ1-1
d_gene: TRBD1
CDR3aa: CASSSGQGRNTEAFF
CDR3nt: TGTGCCAGTAGTTCCGGACAGGGGAGGAACACTGAAGCTTTCTTT